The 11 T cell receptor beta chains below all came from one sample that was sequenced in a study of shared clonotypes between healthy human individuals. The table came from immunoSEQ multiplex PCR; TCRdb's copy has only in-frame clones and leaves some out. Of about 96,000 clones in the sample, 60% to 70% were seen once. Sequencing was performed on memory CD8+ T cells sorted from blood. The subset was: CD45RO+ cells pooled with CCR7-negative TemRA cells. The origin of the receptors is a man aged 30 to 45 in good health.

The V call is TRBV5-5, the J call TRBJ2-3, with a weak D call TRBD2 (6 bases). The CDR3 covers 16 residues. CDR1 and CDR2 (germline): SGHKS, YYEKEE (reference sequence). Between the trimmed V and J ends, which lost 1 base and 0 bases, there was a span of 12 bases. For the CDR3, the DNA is TGTGCCAGCAGCTTGAGTCCCGGGACTAGCACAGATACGCAGTATTTT. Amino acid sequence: CASSLSPGTSTDTQYF.

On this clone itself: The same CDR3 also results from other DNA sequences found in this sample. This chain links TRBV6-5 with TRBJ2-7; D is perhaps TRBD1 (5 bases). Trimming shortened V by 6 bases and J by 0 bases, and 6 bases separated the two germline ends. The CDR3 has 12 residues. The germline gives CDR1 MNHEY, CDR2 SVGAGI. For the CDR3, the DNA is TGTGCCAGCAGGGGGCTCTCCTACGAGCAGTACTTC. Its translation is CASRGLSYEQYF.

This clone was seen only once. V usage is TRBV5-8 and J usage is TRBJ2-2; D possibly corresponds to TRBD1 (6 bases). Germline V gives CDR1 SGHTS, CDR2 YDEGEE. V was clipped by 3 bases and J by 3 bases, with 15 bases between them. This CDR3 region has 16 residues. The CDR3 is CASSWAWGQDTGELFF. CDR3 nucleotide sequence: TGTGCCAGCAGCTGGGCGTGGGGGCAGGACACCGGGGAGCTGTTTTTT.

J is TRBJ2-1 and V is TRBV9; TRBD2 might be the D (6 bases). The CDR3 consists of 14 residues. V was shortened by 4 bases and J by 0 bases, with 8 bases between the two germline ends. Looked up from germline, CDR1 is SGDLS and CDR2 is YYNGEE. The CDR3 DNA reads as TGTGCCAGCAGCCCCGGGAGCTCCTACAATGAGCAGTTCTTC. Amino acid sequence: CASSPGSSYNEQFF. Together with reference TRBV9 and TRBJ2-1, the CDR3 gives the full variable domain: DSGVTQTPKHLITATGQRVTLRCSPRSGDLSVYWYQQSLDQGLQFLIQYYNGEERAKGNILERFSAQQFPDLHSELNLSSLELGDSALYFCASSPGSSYNEQFFGPGTRLTVL.

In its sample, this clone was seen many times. CDR3 in amino acids: CASSQAGGPTDTQYF. For the CDR3, the DNA is TGCGCCAGCAGCCAAGCGGGAGGGCCGACAGATACGCAGTATTTT. V usage is TRBV4-3 and J usage is TRBJ2-3; TRBD2 agrees at 8 bases. CDR3 length: 15 amino acids. From germline, CDR1 is LGHNA and CDR2 YSLEER. With V trimmed by 1 base and J by 3 bases, 3 bases remained unmatched.

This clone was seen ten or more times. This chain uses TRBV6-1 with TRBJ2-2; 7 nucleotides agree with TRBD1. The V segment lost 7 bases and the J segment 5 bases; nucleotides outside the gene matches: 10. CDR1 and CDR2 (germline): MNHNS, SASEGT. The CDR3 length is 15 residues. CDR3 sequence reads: CASTIDRVVTGELFF. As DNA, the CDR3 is TGTGCCAGCACGATCGACAGGGTCGTAACCGGGGAGCTGTTTTTT.

The CDR3 is CASSQDLRGATEAFF. The DNA for the CDR3 is TGCGCCAGCAGCCAAGATCTCCGGGGAGCTACTGAAGCTTTCTTT. J is TRBJ1-1 and V is TRBV4-3; D unclear. CDR1 and CDR2 (germline): LGHNA, YSLEER. The CDR3 runs 15 residues. V was cut by 0 bases and J by 5 bases, with 13 bases left in between.

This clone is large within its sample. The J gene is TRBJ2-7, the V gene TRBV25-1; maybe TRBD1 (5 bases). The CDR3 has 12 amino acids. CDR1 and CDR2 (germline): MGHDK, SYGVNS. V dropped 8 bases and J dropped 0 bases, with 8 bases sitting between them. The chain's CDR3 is CASGATSYEQYF. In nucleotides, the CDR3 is TGTGCCAGCGGGGCAACCTCCTACGAGCAGTACTTC.

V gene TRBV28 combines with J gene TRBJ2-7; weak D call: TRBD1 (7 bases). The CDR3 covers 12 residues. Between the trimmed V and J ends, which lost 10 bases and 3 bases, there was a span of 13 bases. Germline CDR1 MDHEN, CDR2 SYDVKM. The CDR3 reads CATGGDSYEQYF. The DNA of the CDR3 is TGTGCCACCGGCGGGGACAGCTACGAGCAGTACTTC.

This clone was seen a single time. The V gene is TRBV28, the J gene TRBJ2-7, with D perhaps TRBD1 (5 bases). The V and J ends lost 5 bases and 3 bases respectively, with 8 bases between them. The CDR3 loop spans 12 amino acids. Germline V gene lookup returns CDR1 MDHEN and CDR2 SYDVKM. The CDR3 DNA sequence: TGTGCCAGCAGTGCGGACAACTACGAGCAGTACTTC. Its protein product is CASSADNYEQYF.

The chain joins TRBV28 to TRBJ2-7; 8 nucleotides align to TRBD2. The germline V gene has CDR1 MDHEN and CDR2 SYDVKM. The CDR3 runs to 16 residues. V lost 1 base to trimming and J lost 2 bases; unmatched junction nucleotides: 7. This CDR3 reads CASSLLAGNAPYEQYF. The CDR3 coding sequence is TGTGCCAGCAGTTTATTAGCGGGGAATGCGCCCTACGAGCAGTACTTC.